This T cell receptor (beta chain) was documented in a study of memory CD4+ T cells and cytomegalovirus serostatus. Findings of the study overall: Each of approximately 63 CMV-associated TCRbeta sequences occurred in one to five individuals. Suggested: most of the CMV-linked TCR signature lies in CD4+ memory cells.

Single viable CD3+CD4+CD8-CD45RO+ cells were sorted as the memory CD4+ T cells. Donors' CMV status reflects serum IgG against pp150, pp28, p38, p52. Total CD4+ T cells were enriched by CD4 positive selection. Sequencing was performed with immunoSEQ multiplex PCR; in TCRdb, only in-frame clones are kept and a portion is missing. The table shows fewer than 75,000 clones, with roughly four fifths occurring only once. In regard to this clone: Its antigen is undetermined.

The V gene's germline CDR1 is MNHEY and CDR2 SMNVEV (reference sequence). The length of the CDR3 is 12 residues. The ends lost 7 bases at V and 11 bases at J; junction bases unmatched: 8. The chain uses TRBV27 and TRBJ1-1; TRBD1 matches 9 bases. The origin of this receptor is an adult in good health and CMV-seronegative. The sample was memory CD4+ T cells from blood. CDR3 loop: CASKTGGGPAFF. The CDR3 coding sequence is TGTGCCAGCAAAACAGGGGGCGGTCCTGCTTTCTTT.